This TCR beta chain was sequenced during a study of CD8 T cells in ankylosing spondylitis. Points from the study as a whole: Reportedly, disease-linked clones are significantly enriched in ankylosing spondylitis patients' matched synovial fluid.

Note on this clonotype: Antigen: not known.

A single record per CDR3 protein comes from TCRdb applying MiXCR to the 5' RACE reads. In the table there are around 300,000 distinct CDR3 sequences, approximately 10% of which are singletons. Germline loops: CDR1 SGDLS, CDR2 YYNGEE. The CDR3 sequence is 14 residues long. Trimming removed 3 bases from V and 1 base from J, with 10 bases in between. The source is a female donor with ankylosing spondylitis or in good health (not recorded which). The J gene is TRBJ1-1, the V gene TRBV9; D is ambiguous. Sequenced: blood, either unsorted or a sorted T cell fraction (not recorded which). The DNA for the CDR3 is TGTGCCAGCAGCGCCTCCCCCCAGAACACTGAAGCTTTCTTT. As protein: CASSASPQNTEAFF.